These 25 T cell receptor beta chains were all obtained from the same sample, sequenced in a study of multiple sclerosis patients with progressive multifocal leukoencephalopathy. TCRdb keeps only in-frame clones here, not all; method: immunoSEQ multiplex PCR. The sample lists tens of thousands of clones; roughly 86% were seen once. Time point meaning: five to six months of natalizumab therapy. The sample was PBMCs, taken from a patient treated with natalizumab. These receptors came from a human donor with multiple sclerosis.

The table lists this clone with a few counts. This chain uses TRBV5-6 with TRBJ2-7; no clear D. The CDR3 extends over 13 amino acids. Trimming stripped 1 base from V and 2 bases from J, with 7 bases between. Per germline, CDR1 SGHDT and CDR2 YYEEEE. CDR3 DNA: TGTGCCAGCAGCTTGCCTCACACCTACGAGCAGTACTTC. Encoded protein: CASSLPHTYEQYF. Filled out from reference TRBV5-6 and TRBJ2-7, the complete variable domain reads DAGVTQSPTHLIKTRGQQVTLRCSPKSGHDTVSWYQQALGQGPQFIFQYYEEEERQRGNFPDRFSGHQFPNYSSELNVNALLLGDSALYLCASSLPHTYEQYFGPGTRLTVT.

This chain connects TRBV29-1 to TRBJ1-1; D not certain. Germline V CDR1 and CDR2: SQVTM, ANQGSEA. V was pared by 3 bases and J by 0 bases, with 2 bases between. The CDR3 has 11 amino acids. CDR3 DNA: TGCAGCGTTGAGGTGAACACTGAAGCTTTCTTT. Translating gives CSVEVNTEAFF.

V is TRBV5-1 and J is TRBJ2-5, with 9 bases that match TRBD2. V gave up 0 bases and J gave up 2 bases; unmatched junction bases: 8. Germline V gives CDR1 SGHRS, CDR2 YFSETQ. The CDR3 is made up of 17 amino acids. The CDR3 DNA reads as TGCGCCAGCAGCTTGGAGGCTAGCGGGACCCCTCAAGAGACCCAGTACTTC. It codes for CASSLEASGTPQETQYF.

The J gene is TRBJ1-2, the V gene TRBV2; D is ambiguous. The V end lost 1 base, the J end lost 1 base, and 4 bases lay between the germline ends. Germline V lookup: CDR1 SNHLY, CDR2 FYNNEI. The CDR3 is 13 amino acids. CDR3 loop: CASSEVVNYGYTF. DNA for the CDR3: TGTGCCAGCAGTGAAGTAGTTAACTATGGCTACACCTTC.

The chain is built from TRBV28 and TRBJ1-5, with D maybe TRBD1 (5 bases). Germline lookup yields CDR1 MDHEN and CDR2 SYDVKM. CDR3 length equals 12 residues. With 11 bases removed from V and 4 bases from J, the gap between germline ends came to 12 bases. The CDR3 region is CASYGGNQPQHF. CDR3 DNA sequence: TGTGCCTCTTACGGGGGAAATCAGCCCCAGCATTTT.

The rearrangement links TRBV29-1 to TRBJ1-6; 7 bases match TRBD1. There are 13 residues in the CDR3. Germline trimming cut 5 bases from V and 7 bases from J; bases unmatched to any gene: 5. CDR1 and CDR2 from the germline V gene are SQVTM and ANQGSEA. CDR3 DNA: TGCAGCGTTAGGACAGGAGCCAATTCACCCCTCCACTTT. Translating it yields CSVRTGANSPLHF.

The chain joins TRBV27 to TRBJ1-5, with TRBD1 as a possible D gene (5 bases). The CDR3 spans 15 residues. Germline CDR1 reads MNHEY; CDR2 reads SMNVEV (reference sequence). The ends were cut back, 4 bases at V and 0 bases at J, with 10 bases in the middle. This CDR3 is CASSSEGNSNQPQHF. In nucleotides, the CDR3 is TGTGCCAGCAGTTCCGAGGGGAATAGCAATCAGCCCCAGCATTTT.

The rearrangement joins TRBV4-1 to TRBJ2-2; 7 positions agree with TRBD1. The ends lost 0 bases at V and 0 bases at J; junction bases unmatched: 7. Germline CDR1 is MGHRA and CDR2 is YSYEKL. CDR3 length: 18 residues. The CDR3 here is CASSQDRDRVTNTGELFF. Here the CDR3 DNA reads TGCGCCAGCAGCCAAGATCGAGACAGGGTGACGAACACCGGGGAGCTGTTTTTT.

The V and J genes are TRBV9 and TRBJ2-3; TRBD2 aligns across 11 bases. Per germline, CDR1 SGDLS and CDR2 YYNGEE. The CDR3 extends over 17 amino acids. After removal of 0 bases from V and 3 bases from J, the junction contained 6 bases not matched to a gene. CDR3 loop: CASSVGHSGRGTDTQYF. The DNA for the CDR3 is TGTGCCAGCAGCGTAGGGCATAGCGGGAGGGGTACAGATACGCAGTATTTT.

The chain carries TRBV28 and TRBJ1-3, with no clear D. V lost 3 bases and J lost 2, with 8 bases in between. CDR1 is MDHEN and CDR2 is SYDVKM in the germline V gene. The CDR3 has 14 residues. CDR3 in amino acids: CASSFSLAGNTIYF. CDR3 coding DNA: TGTGCCAGCAGTTTTTCTCTCGCTGGAAACACCATATATTTT.

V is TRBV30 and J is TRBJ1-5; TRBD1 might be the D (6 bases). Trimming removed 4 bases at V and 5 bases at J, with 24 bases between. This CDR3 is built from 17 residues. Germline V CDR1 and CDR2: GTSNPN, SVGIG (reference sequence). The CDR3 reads CAWTRRGTGAVDQPQHF. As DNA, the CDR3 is TGTGCCTGGACCCGAAGGGGGACGGGCGCGGTTGATCAGCCCCAGCATTTT.

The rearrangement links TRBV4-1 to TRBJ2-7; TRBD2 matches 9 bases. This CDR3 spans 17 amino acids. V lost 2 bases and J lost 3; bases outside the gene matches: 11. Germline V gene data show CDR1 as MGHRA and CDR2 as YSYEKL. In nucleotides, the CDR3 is TGCGCCAGCAGCCAACCCCCCGGAGGTAGCGGGAGCTACGAGCAGTACTTC. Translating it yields CASSQPPGGSGSYEQYF.

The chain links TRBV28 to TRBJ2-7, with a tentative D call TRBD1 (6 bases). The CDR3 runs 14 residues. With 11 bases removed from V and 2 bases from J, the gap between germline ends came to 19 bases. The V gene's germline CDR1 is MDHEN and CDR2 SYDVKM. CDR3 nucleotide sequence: TGTGCCGCCATCCCCGGGGACAACCCCTACGAGCAGTACTTC. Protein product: CAAIPGDNPYEQYF.

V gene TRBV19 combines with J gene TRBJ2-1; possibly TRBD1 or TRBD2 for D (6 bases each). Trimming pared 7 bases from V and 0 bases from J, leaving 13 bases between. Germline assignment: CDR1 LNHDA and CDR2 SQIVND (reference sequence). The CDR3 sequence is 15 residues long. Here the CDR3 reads CASNRGRSSYNEQFF. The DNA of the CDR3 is TGTGCCAGTAATAGGGGGAGGTCCTCCTACAATGAGCAGTTCTTC.

This chain's CDR3 is CASSTRLAGEQFF. For the CDR3, the DNA is TGTGCCAGTAGTACCCGACTAGCGGGGGAGCAGTTCTTC. The chain links TRBV19 to TRBJ2-1, with 11 positions matching TRBD2. The germline CDR1 and CDR2 sequences are LNHDA and SQIVND (reference sequence). The CDR3 contains 13 residues. After removal of 4 bases from V and 10 bases from J, the junction contained 3 bases not matched to a gene.

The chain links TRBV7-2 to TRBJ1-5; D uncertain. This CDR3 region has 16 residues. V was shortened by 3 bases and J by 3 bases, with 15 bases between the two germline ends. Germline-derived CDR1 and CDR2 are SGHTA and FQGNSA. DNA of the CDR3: TGTGCCAGCAGCTTGGCCCCCGGCGGGGTCAATCAGCCCCAGCATTTT. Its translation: CASSLAPGGVNQPQHF.

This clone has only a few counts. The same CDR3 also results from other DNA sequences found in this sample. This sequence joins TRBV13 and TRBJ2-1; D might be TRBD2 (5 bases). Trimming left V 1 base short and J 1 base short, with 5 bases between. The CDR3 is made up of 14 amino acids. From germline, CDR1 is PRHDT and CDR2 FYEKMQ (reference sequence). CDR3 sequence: CASSLAGSYNEQFF. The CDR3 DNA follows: TGTGCCAGCAGCTTAGCGGGGTCCTACAATGAGCAGTTCTTC.

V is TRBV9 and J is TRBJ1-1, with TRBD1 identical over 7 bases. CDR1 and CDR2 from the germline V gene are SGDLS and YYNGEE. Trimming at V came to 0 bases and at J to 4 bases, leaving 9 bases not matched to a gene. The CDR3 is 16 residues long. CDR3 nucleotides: TGTGCCAGCAGCGTAGCTACAGGGGTACAGGCCACTGAAGCTTTCTTT. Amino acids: CASSVATGVQATEAFF.

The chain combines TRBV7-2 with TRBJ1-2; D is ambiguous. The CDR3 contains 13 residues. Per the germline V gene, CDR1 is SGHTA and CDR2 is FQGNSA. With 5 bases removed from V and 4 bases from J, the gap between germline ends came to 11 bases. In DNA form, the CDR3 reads TGTGCCAGCAGCGTCACAGCGATCTATGGCTACACCTTC. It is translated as CASSVTAIYGYTF.

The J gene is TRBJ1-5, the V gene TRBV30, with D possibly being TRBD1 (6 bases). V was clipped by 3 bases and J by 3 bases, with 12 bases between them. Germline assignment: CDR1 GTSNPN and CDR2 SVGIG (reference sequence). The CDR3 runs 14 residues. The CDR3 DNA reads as TGTGCCTGGAGCGGGACACTTGACAATCAGCCCCAGCATTTT. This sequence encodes CAWSGTLDNQPQHF.

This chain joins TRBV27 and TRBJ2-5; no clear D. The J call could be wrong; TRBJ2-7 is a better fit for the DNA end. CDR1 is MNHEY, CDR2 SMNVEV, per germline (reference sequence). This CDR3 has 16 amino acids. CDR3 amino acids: CASSLSLPLNNYEQYF. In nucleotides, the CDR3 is TGTGCCAGCAGTTTATCGCTCCCTCTTAATAACTACGAGCAGTACTTC.

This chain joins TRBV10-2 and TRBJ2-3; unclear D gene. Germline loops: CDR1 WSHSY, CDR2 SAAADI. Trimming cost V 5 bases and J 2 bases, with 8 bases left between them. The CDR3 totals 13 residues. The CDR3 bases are TGCGCCAGCAGTCCAGGTCACACAGATACGCAGTATTTT. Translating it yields CASSPGHTDTQYF.

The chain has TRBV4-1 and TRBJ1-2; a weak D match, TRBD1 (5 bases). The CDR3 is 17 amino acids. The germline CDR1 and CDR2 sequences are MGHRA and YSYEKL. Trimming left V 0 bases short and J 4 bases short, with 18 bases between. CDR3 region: CASSQELSGLYVYGYTF. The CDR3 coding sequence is TGCGCCAGCAGCCAAGAATTATCAGGGCTTTATGTCTATGGCTACACCTTC.

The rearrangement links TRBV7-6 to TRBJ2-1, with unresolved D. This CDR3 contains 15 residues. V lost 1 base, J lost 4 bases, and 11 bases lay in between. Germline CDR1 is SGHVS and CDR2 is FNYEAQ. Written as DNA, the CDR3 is TGTGCCAGCAGCTTAGGGAGTTGGGGATACAATGAGCAGTTCTTC. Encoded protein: CASSLGSWGYNEQFF.

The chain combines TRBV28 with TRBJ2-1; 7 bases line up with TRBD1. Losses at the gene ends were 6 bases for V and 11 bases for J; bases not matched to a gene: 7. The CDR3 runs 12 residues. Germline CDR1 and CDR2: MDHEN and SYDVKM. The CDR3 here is CASRPPTGQQFF. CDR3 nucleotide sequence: TGTGCCAGCAGACCACCGACAGGGCAGCAGTTCTTC.